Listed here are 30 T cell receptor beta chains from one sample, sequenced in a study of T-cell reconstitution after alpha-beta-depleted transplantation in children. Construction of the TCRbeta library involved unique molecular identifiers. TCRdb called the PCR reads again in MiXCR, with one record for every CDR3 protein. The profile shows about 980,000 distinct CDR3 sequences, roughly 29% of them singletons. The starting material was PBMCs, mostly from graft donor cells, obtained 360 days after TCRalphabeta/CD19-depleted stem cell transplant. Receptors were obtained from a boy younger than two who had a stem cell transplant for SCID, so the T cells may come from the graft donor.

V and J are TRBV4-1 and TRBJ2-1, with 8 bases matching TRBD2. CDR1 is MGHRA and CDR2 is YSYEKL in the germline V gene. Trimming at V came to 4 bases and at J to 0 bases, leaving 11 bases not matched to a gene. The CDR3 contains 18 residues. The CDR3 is CASSLRTSLVFSYNEQFF. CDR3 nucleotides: TGCGCCAGCAGCCTTAGGACTAGCCTGGTATTCTCCTACAATGAGCAGTTCTTC.

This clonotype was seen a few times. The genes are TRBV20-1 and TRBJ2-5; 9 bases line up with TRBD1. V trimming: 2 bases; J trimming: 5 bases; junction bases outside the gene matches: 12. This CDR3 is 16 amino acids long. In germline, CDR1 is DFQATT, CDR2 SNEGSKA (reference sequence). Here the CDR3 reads CSARKRTGGAGETQYF. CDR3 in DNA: TGCAGTGCTAGAAAGCGTACAGGGGGCGCAGGGGAGACCCAGTACTTC.

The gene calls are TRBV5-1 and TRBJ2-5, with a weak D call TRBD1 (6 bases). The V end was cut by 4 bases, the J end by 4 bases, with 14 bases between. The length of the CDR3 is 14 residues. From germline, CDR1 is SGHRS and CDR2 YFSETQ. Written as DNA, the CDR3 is TGCGCCAGCAGCCCCTCAGGGGCCGGAGAGACCCAGTACTTC. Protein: CASSPSGAGETQYF.

The CDR3 here is CASSFSGAGVDEQYF. CDR3 in DNA: TGCGCCAGCAGCTTTTCCGGGGCAGGGGTGGACGAGCAGTACTTC. This sequence joins TRBV5-1 and TRBJ2-7; TRBD1 might be the D (6 bases). CDR3 size: 15 residues. The V end lost 2 bases, the J end lost 5 bases, and 17 bases lay between the germline ends. Germline V gives CDR1 SGHRS, CDR2 YFSETQ.

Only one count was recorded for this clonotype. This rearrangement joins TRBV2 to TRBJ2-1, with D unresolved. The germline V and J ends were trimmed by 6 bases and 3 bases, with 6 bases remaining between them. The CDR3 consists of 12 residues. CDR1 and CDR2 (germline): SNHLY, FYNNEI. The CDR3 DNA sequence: TGTGCCAGCAGACCTGTCTACAATGAGCAGTTCTTC. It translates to CASRPVYNEQFF. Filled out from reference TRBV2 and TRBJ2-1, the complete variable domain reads EPEVTQTPSHQVTQMGQEVILRCVPISNHLYFYWYRQILGQKVEFLVSFYNNEISEKSEIFDDQFSVERPDGSNFTLKIRSTKLEDSAMYFCASRPVYNEQFFGPGTRLTVL.

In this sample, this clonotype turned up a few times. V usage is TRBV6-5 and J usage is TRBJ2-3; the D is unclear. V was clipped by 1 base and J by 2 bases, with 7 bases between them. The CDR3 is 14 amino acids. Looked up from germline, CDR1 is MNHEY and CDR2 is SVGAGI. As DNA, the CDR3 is TGTGCCAGCAGTTACTGGGATAACACAGATACGCAGTATTTT. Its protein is CASSYWDNTDTQYF.

Here the CDR3 DNA reads TGTGCCAGCAGTTTTCCGGCCTCAAGGGGGACCCAGTACTTC. It specifies CASSFPASRGTQYF. The rearrangement uses TRBV12-3 or TRBV12-4 and TRBJ2-5; maybe TRBD1 (5 bases). Trimming removed 3 bases at V and 7 bases at J, with 15 bases between. CDR3 size: 14 residues.

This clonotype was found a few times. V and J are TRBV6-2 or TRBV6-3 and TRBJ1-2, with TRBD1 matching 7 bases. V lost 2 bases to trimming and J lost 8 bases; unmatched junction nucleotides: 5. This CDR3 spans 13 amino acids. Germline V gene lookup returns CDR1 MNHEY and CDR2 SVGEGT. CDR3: CASSYPTGIGYTF. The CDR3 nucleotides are TGTGCCAGCAGTTACCCGACAGGGATCGGCTACACCTTC.

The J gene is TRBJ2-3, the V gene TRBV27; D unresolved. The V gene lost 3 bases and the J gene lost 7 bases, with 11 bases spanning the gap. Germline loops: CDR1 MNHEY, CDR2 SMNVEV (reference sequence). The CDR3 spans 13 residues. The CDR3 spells CASSFPNLNTQYF. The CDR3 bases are TGTGCCAGCAGTTTCCCCAACTTGAATACGCAGTATTTT.

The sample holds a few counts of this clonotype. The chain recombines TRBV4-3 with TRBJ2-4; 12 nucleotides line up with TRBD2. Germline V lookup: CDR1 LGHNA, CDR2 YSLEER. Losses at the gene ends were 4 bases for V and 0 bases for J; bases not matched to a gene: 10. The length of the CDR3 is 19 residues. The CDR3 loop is CASSPELAGGVLAKNIQYF. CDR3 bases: TGCGCCAGCAGCCCCGAACTAGCGGGGGGTGTACTAGCCAAAAACATTCAGTACTTC.

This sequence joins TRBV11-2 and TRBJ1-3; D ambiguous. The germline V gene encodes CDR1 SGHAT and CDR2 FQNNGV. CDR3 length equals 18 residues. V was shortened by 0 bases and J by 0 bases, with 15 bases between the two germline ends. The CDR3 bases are TGTGCCAGCAGCTTAGACCCCCTGTCGTCAAGCTCTGGAAACACCATATATTTT. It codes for CASSLDPLSSSSGNTIYF.

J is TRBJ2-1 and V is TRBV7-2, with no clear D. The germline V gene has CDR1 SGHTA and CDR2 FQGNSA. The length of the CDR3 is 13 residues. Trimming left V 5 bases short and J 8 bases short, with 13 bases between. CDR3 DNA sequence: TGTGCCAGCAGCCCCTACGGGCACCATGAGCAGTTCTTC. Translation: CASSPYGHHEQFF.

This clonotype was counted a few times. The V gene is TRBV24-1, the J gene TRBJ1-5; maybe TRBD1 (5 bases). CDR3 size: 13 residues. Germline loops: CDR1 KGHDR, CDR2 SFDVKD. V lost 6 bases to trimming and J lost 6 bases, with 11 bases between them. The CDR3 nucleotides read TGTGCCACCAGTCGCAGGGACGGTCAGCCCCAGCATTTT. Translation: CATSRRDGQPQHF.

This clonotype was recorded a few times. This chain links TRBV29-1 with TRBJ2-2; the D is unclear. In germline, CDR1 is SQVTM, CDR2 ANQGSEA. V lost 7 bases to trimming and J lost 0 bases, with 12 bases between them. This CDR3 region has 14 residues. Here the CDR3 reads CSGTKFPNTGELFF. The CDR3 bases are TGCAGCGGTACCAAGTTTCCGAACACCGGGGAGCTGTTTTTT.

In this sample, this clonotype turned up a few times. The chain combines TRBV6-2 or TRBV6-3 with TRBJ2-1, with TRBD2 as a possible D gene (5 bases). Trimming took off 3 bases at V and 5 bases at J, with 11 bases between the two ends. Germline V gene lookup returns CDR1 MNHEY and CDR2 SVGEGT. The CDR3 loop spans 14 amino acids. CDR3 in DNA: TGTGCCAGCAGTTATATGGACTCGAACAATGAGCAGTTCTTC. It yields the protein CASSYMDSNNEQFF.

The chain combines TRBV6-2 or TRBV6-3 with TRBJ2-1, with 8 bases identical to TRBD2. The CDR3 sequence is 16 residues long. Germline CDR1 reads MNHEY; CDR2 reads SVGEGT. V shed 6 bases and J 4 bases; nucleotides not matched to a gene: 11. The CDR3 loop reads CASRPPGRGIYNEQFF. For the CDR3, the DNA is TGTGCCAGCAGGCCTCCCGGGAGGGGGATATACAATGAGCAGTTCTTC.

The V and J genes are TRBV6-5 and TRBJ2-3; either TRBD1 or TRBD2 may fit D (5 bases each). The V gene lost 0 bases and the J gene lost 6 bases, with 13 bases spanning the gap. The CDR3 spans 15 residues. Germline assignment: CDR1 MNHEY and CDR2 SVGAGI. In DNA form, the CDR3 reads TGTGCCAGCAGTTACTCGACGTCCGGGGCCGATACGCAGTATTTT. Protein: CASSYSTSGADTQYF.

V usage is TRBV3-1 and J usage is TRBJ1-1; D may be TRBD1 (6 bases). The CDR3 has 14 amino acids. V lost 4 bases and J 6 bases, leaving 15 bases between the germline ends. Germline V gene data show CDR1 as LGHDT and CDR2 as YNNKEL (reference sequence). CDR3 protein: CASSRDTGRSEAFF. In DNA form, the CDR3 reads TGTGCCAGCAGCCGCGATACAGGGCGATCTGAAGCTTTCTTT.

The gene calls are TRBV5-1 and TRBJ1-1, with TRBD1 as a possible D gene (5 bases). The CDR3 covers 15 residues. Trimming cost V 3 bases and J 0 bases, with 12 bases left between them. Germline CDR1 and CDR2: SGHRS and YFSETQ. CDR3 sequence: CASSYQGSVNTEAFF. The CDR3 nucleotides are TGCGCCAGCAGCTATCAGGGTAGCGTGAACACTGAAGCTTTCTTT. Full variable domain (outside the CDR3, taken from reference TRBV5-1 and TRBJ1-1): KAGVTQTPRYLIKTRGQQVTLSCSPISGHRSVSWYQQTPGQGLQFLFEYFSETQRNKGNFPGRFSGRQFSNSRSEMNVSTLELGDSALYLCASSYQGSVNTEAFFGQGTRLTVV.

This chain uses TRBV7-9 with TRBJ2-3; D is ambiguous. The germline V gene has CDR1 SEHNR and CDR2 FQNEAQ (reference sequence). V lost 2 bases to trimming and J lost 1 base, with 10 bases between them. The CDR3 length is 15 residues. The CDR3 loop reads CASSLNLAGTDTQYF. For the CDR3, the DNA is TGTGCCAGCAGCTTAAACTTGGCAGGCACAGATACGCAGTATTTT.

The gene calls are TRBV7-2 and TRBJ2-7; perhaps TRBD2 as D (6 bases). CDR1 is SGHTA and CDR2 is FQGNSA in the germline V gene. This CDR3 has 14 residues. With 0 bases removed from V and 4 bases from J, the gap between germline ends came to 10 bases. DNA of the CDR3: TGTGCCAGCAGCTTAGCAGCAGGGAGGTACGAGCAGTACTTC. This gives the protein CASSLAAGRYEQYF.

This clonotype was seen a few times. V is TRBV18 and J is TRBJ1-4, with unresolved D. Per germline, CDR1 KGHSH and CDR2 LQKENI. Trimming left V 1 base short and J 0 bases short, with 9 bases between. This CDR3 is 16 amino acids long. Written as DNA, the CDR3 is TGTGCCAGCTCACCACGGAGGCTCGCAACTAATGAAAAACTGTTTTTT. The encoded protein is CASSPRRLATNEKLFF. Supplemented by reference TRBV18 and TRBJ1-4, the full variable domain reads NAGVMQNPRHLVRRRGQEARLRCSPMKGHSHVYWYRQLPEEGLKFMVYLQKENIIDESGMPKERFSAEFPKEGPSILRIQQVVRGDSAAYFCASSPRRLATNEKLFFGSGTQLSVL.

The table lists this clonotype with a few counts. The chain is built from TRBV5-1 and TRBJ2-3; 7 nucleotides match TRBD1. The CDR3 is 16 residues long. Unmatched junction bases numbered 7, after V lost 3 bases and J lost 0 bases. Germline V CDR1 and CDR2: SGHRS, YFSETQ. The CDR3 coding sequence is TGCGCCAGCAGCTCACGACAGGGACCGAGCACAGATACGCAGTATTTT. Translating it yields CASSSRQGPSTDTQYF.

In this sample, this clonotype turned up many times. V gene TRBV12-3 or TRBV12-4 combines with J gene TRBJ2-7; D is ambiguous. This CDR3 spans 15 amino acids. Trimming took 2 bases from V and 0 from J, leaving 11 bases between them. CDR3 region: CASSLSWSSSYEQYF. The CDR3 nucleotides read TGTGCCAGCAGTTTAAGCTGGTCGAGCTCCTACGAGCAGTACTTC.

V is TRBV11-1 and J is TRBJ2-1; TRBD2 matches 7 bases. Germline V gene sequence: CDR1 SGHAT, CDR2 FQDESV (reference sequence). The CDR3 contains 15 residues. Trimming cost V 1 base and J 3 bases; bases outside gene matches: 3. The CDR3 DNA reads TGTGCCAGCAGCTTAGGACGGGGGGACTACAATGAGCAGTTCTTC. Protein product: CASSLGRGDYNEQFF.

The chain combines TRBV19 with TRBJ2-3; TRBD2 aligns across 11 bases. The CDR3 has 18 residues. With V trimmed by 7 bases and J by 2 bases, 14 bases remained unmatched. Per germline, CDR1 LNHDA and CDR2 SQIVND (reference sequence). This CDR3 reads CASTGTSGTYKITDTQYF. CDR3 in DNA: TGTGCCAGTACCGGGACTAGCGGAACCTATAAGATCACAGATACGCAGTATTTT.

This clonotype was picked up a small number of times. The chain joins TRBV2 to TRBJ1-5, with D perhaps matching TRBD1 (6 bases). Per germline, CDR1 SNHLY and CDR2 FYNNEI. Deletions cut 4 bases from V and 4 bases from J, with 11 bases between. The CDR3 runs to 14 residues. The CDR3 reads CASSATGRNQPQHF. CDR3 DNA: TGTGCCAGCAGTGCGACAGGACGGAATCAGCCCCAGCATTTT.

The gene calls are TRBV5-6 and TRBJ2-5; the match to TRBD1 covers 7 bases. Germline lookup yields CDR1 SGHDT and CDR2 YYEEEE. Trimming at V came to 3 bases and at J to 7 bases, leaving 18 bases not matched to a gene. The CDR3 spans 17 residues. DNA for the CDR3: TGTGCCAGCAGCTCCCCAAAGGGCAGGGGGATGTACTTGACCCAGTACTTC. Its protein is CASSSPKGRGMYLTQYF.

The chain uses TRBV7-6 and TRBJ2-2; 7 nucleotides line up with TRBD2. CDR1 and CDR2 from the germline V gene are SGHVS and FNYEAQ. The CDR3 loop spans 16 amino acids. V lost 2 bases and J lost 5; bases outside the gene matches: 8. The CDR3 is CASSLSRLAETGELFF. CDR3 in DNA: TGTGCCAGCAGCTTATCAAGACTAGCAGAAACCGGGGAGCTGTTTTTT.

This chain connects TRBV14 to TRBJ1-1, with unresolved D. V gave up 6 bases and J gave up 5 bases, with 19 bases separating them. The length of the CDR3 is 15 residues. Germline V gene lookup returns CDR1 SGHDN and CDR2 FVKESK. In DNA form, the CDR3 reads TGTGCCAGCAGTCCCCAACTCCTTGGAGGAACTGAAGCTTTCTTT. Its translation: CASSPQLLGGTEAFF.